Each of the 23 T cell receptor beta chains below was sequenced from the same sample in a study of CD8 T cells in ankylosing spondylitis. Overall study results and limits: A TCR beta motif made of under 10 highly homologous variants seemed typical of ankylosing spondylitis blood.

TCRdb redid the calling of the 5' RACE reads with MiXCR, one entry per CDR3 protein. The data show roughly 440,000 distinct CDR3 sequences, with more than 15% seen just once and approximately 0.93% held by the top ten. The antigens of these receptors remain unknown. The specimen sequenced was blood, either unsorted or a sorted T cell fraction (not recorded which). These receptors all come from a male donor with ankylosing spondylitis.

The gene calls are TRBV11-2 and TRBJ2-1; TRBD1 matches 9 bases. V lost 6 bases to trimming and J lost 7 bases; unmatched junction nucleotides: 13. CDR3 length equals 16 residues. CDR1 and CDR2 (germline): SGHAT, FQNNGV. The CDR3 region has the DNA TGTGCCAGCAGAGCGAACAGGGGGCTGACGTGGAATGAGCAGTTCTTC. Amino acids: CASRANRGLTWNEQFF.

The V gene is TRBV20-1, the J gene TRBJ2-2; 12 bases line up with TRBD2. Germline-derived CDR1 and CDR2 are DFQATT and SNEGSKA (reference sequence). The CDR3 consists of 17 residues. V trimming: 1 base; J trimming: 5 bases; junction bases outside the gene matches: 8. The CDR3 DNA reads TGCAGTGCTAGAGGACTAGCGGGAGTGTTTGGTACCGGGGAGCTGTTTTTT. Translated: CSARGLAGVFGTGELFF.

This clonotype was counted once. This chain connects TRBV2 to TRBJ2-3; D might be TRBD1 (6 bases). Looked up from germline, CDR1 is SNHLY and CDR2 is FYNNEI. CDR3 length: 14 residues. The V and J ends lost 7 bases and 4 bases respectively, with 15 bases between them. CDR3 nucleotides: TGTGCCAGCACGAAACTATCAGGGGCAGATACGCAGTATTTT. Protein product: CASTKLSGADTQYF.

This clonotype was picked up a small number of times. J is TRBJ2-2 and V is TRBV11-2; 9 nucleotides match TRBD1. This CDR3 contains 16 residues. The trim removed 5 bases at V and 1 base at J, leaving 5 bases unmatched. The germline V gene encodes CDR1 SGHAT and CDR2 FQNNGV. CDR3 DNA sequence: TGTGCCAGCAGCGGGGGGGGACAGGGGAACACCGGGGAGCTGTTTTTT. It encodes CASSGGGQGNTGELFF.

A few counts support this clonotype. This chain uses TRBV20-1 with TRBJ1-5; D is undetermined. The V and J ends lost 5 bases and 7 bases respectively, with 12 bases between them. Germline V lookup: CDR1 DFQATT, CDR2 SNEGSKA (reference sequence). This CDR3 is 12 amino acids long. The CDR3 sequence is CSARGPGQPQHF. The CDR3 DNA reads as TGCAGTGCTCGTGGACCCGGCCAGCCCCAGCATTTT.

The gene calls are TRBV12-3 or TRBV12-4 and TRBJ2-1; unclear D gene. This CDR3 is 14 amino acids long. V lost 6 bases and J 4 bases, leaving 13 bases between the germline ends. CDR3 loop: CASRSHLIYNEQFF. The CDR3 coding sequence is TGTGCCAGCAGGTCCCATTTGATTTACAATGAGCAGTTCTTC.

The chain carries TRBV10-3 and TRBJ1-2; D may be TRBD1 (5 bases). The CDR3 totals 13 residues. V lost 0 bases, J lost 7 bases, and 9 bases lay in between. The germline V gene encodes CDR1 ENHRY and CDR2 SYGVKD. Written as DNA, the CDR3 is TGTGCCATCAGTGAGTCGTCAGGGTTTGGCTACACCTTC. It is translated as CAISESSGFGYTF.

This clonotype showed up just a few times. This sequence joins TRBV27 and TRBJ1-1, with a possible D match to TRBD1 (5 bases). This CDR3 contains 17 residues. Trimming pared 2 bases from V and 0 bases from J, leaving 16 bases between. Germline V lookup: CDR1 MNHEY, CDR2 SMNVEV (reference sequence). The CDR3 coding sequence is TGTGCCAGCAGTTTAAAATCCCAGGGCTCGGTGAACACTGAAGCTTTCTTT. This sequence encodes CASSLKSQGSVNTEAFF.

This clonotype has a handful of counts. This chain links TRBV29-1 with TRBJ2-5, with D maybe TRBD1 (5 bases). CDR1 is SQVTM, CDR2 ANQGSEA, per germline. This CDR3 has 13 amino acids. V lost 6 bases and J 1 base, leaving 12 bases between the germline ends. The CDR3: CSVSRQSQETQYF. CDR3 sequence (DNA): TGCAGCGTCTCCCGACAGAGCCAAGAGACCCAGTACTTC.

The V and J genes are TRBV24-1 and TRBJ2-6; D perhaps matches TRBD2 (7 bases). Per the germline V gene, CDR1 is KGHDR and CDR2 is SFDVKD. This CDR3 comprises 17 residues. Trimming pared 4 bases from V and 2 bases from J, leaving 14 bases between. The CDR3 reads CATSEGGGPPGANVLTF. DNA of the CDR3: TGTGCCACCAGTGAAGGGGGAGGGCCTCCTGGGGCCAACGTCCTGACTTTC.

The CDR3 sequence is CSARDRGAGAEAFF. CDR3 DNA sequence: TGCAGTGCTAGAGATAGGGGCGCCGGGGCTGAAGCTTTCTTT. The rearrangement links TRBV20-1 to TRBJ1-1; a possible D gene is TRBD1 (5 bases). V was cut by 0 bases and J by 6 bases, with 14 bases left in between. Germline-derived CDR1 and CDR2 are DFQATT and SNEGSKA (reference sequence). This CDR3 region has 14 residues.

This clonotype was seen repeatedly, ten times or more. The V and J genes are TRBV7-2 and TRBJ2-4; D is undetermined. CDR3 length: 13 residues. CDR1 and CDR2 (germline): SGHTA, FQGNSA. V was trimmed by 8 bases and J by 0 bases, leaving 8 bases between them. The CDR3 region has the DNA TGTGCCAGCTCCGCGGTAGCCAAAAACATTCAGTACTTC. As protein: CASSAVAKNIQYF.

This clonotype was detected only a few times. The rearrangement uses TRBV2 and TRBJ2-5; 9 bases are shared with TRBD1. CDR1 SNHLY and CDR2 FYNNEI come from the germline V gene. V shed 6 bases, J shed 5 bases, and the junction held 7 bases outside the gene matches. The CDR3 spans 14 residues. The DNA of the CDR3 is TGTGCCAGCAGGGGGGGACAGGGCCGGGAGACCCAGTACTTC. This codes for CASRGGQGRETQYF. The full variable domain, with the rest looked up from reference TRBV2 and TRBJ2-5, is EPEVTQTPSHQVTQMGQEVILRCVPISNHLYFYWYRQILGQKVEFLVSFYNNEISEKSEIFDDQFSVERPDGSNFTLKIRSTKLEDSAMYFCASRGGQGRETQYFGPGTRLLVL.

This clonotype was seen a handful of times. The chain recombines TRBV14 with TRBJ1-6, with D hard to call. V gave up 4 bases and J gave up 9 bases, with 10 bases separating them. In germline, CDR1 is SGHDN, CDR2 FVKESK. This CDR3 region has 13 residues. The chain's CDR3 is CASSLRGSSPLHF. In DNA, the CDR3 is TGTGCCAGCAGCCTCCGAGGGAGTTCACCCCTCCACTTT.

The DNA for the CDR3 is TGTGCCAGCAGCACGGGGACTAGCGGAAACTACAATGAGCAGTTCTTC. Amino acids: CASSTGTSGNYNEQFF. The chain has TRBV7-2 and TRBJ2-1; 11 positions agree with TRBD2. Germline CDR1 reads SGHTA; CDR2 reads FQGNSA. The J segment lost 3 bases and the V segment lost 5 bases, leaving 6 bases of the junction unmatched. This CDR3 comprises 16 residues.

This clonotype was detected many times. The chain carries TRBV6-1 and TRBJ2-2; no clear D. The CDR3 length is 16 residues. The V end lost 6 bases, the J end lost 0 bases, and 14 bases lay between the germline ends. Germline CDR1 MNHNS, CDR2 SASEGT. The CDR3 here is CASRPDPYANTGELFF. CDR3 bases: TGTGCCAGCAGACCTGACCCATACGCGAACACCGGGGAGCTGTTTTTT.

This clonotype was counted a few times. The gene calls are TRBV6-5 and TRBJ2-7, with D perhaps matching TRBD1 (5 bases). The CDR3 loop spans 16 amino acids. Germline V gene lookup returns CDR1 MNHEY and CDR2 SVGAGI. Trimming took off 0 bases at V and 4 bases at J, with 16 bases between the two ends. Here the CDR3 reads CASSYSATEAYYEQYF. Here the CDR3 DNA reads TGTGCCAGCAGTTACTCCGCGACAGAAGCTTATTACGAGCAGTACTTC.

This chain joins TRBV28 and TRBJ2-7; D possibly corresponds to TRBD2 (7 bases). Germline-derived CDR1 and CDR2 are MDHEN and SYDVKM. The CDR3 loop spans 13 amino acids. V dropped 10 bases and J dropped 4 bases, with 17 bases sitting between them. The CDR3 nucleotides read TGTGCCACCGCAGCGGGGAGGGGGTACGAGCAGTACTTC. Translated, it gives CATAAGRGYEQYF.

This clonotype was seen more than once but under ten times. CDR3 sequence: CASSYSPGGGEKLFF. The CDR3, as DNA: TGTGCCAGCAGCTACAGCCCCGGAGGGGGTGAAAAACTGTTTTTT. J is TRBJ1-4 and V is TRBV7-2; the D gene is possibly TRBD1 (6 bases). Germline V gene sequence: CDR1 SGHTA, CDR2 FQGNSA. This CDR3 is 15 amino acids long. Between the trimmed V and J ends, which lost 4 bases and 7 bases, there was a span of 16 bases.

The chain recombines TRBV6-5 with TRBJ1-1, with D unclear. The CDR3 runs to 11 residues. Germline V lookup: CDR1 MNHEY, CDR2 SVGAGI. V was clipped by 6 bases and J by 7 bases, with 9 bases between them. CDR3 region: CASRTQSEAFF. Here the CDR3 DNA reads TGTGCCAGCAGAACGCAAAGTGAAGCTTTCTTT.

This CDR3 is CASSYEGLNTGELFF. DNA of the CDR3: TGTGCCAGCAGTTACGAGGGGCTGAACACCGGGGAGCTGTTTTTT. The chain combines TRBV6-2 or TRBV6-3 with TRBJ2-2; TRBD1 or TRBD2 may be the D gene (5 bases each). The V gene lost 2 bases and the J gene lost 1 base, with 8 bases spanning the gap. CDR1 is MNHEY, CDR2 SVGEGT, per germline. This CDR3 has 15 residues.

The sample holds many counts of this clonotype. The CDR3 protein is CSARDRGRGYGYTF. The CDR3 DNA follows: TGCAGTGCTAGAGATCGGGGCAGGGGATATGGCTACACCTTC. This chain uses TRBV20-1 with TRBJ1-2; a weak D match, TRBD1 (6 bases). Germline CDR1 DFQATT, CDR2 SNEGSKA (reference sequence). The V and J ends lost 0 bases and 5 bases respectively, with 13 bases between them. CDR3 length: 14 amino acids.

V gene TRBV2 combines with J gene TRBJ2-1; 9 positions match TRBD1. Losses at the gene ends were 5 bases for V and 5 bases for J; bases not matched to a gene: 10. CDR3 length equals 16 residues. The germline gives CDR1 SNHLY, CDR2 FYNNEI. CDR3 protein: CASSLQGAFPHNEQFF. The CDR3 nucleotides are TGTGCCAGCAGTCTACAGGGGGCTTTTCCGCACAATGAGCAGTTCTTC.